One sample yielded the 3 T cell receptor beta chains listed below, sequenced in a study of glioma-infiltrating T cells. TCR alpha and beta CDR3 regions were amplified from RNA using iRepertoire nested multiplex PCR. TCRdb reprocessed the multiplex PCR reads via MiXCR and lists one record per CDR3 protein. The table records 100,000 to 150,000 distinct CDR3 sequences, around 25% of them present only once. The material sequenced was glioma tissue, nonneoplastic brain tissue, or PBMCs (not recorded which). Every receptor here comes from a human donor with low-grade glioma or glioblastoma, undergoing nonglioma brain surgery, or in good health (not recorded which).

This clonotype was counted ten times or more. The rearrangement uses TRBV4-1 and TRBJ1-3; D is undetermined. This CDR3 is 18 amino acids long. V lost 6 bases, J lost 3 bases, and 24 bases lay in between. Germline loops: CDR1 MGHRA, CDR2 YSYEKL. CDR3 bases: TGCGCCAGCAGATGGGGAGTACCCAGCGGTCTCTTTGGAAACACCATATATTTT. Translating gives CASRWGVPSGLFGNTIYF.

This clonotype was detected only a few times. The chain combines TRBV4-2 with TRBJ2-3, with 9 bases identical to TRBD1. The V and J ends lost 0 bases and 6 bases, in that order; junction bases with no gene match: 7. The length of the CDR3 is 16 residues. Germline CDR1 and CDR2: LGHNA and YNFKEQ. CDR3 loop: CASSQDWGTGRDTQYF. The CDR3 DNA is TGTGCCAGCAGCCAAGATTGGGGGACAGGGAGGGATACGCAGTATTTT.

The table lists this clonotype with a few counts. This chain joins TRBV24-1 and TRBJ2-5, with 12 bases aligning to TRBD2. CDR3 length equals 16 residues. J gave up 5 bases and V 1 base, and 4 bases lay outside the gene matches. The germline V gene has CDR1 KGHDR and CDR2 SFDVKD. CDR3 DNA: TGTGCCACCAGTGATTTCCTAGCGGGGGGGCACGAGACCCAGTACTTC. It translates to CATSDFLAGGHETQYF.